The 13 T cell receptor beta chains below were found in one sample sequenced in a study of tumor-infiltrating lymphocytes in primary liver carcinoma. Starting material of 500 ng total RNA yielded TCR beta cDNA via a constant-region primer. Construction of TCR beta libraries relied on three successive nested multiplex PCR rounds employing slightly modified ARM-PCR. Amplification in the first two PCR rounds was performed using TRBV1-TRBV30 forward primers and a C-beta reverse primer for approximately 10 cycles each. TCRdb independently ran MiXCR on the multiplex PCR reads; one entry per CDR3 protein. The data show tens of thousands of distinct CDR3 sequences, over 65% seen once. The study co-extracted DNA and RNA from approximately 20-30 mg of unsorted bulk tissue. The sample was liver tumor tissue from sampling region 4. Subset defined: tumor region T4, right-lateral pole. These receptors originate from a man aged 35 to 55 with primary liver carcinoma and hepatitis B virus infection.

The chain employs TRBV6-6 and TRBJ2-1; the D is unclear. V shed 7 bases and J shed 1 base, with 8 bases lying between them. This CDR3 spans 13 amino acids. The germline gives CDR1 MNHNY, CDR2 SVGAGI (reference sequence). The CDR3 DNA follows: TGTGCCAGCACGAACCAGTCCTACAATGAGCAGTTCTTC. It codes for CASTNQSYNEQFF.

Remarks on this clonotype: Germline and junction disagree at one end, which may indicate a read error. The V gene is TRBV28, the J gene TRBJ2-1, with 8 bases matching TRBD1. Germline CDR1 is MDHEN and CDR2 is SYDVKM. The CDR3 sequence is 14 residues long. The CDR3 DNA sequence: TGTACCAGCAGTCCCCGGGACAGGTACATTGAGCAGTTCTTC. This sequence encodes CTSSPRDRYIEQFF.

The chain uses TRBV10-3 and TRBJ2-3, with D perhaps matching TRBD2 (6 bases). Per the germline V gene, CDR1 is ENHRY and CDR2 is SYGVKD. V was pared by 10 bases and J by 11 bases, with 22 bases between. This CDR3 has 13 residues. CDR3 sequence (DNA): TGTGCCACCAGAGGTGGTCCTAGCGAGCAGCAGTATTTT. Its protein product is CATRGGPSEQQYF.

This clonotype appeared once. The junction does not match germline at one end; this may be a read error. The V call is TRBV5-1, the J call TRBJ2-3; TRBD2 might be the D (5 bases). Germline values: CDR1 SGHRS, CDR2 YFSETQ. The CDR3 sequence is 15 residues long. The CDR3 protein is CASSQYISSTDTQYF. CDR3 DNA: TGCGCCAGCAGCCAGTACATCTCTAGCACAGATACACAGTATTTT.

With regard to this clonotype: One end of the junction does not line up with germline, which may come from a read error. The genes are TRBV29-1 and TRBJ2-7, with D possibly matching TRBD1 (5 bases). This CDR3 has 15 amino acids. Germline-derived CDR1 and CDR2 are SQVTM and ANQGSEA. CDR3 bases: TGCAGCGTACGCCCTTCCAGGGTCATATCCTACAAGCAGTACTTC. This encodes CSVRPSRVISYKQYF.

A single count supports this clonotype. The genes are TRBV10-3 and TRBJ2-1; D perhaps matches TRBD1 (7 bases). Germline V CDR1 and CDR2: ENHRY, SYGVKD. The germline V and J ends were trimmed by 6 bases and 13 bases, with 16 bases remaining between them. CDR3 size: 12 residues. The CDR3 coding sequence is TGTGCCATCAGCCAGGGGGGCTATGGTCAGTTCTTC. Protein sequence: CAISQGGYGQFF.

Details on this clonotype: A much larger clonotype is one base distant, so this may be a read error. This chain uses TRBV5-1 with TRBJ2-7, with D possibly matching TRBD2 (5 bases). Trimming took off 1 base at V and 3 bases at J, with 17 bases between the two ends. The CDR3 spans 16 residues. The germline V gene has CDR1 SGHRS and CDR2 YFSETQ. The CDR3 loop is CASSLPGAEGLYEQYF. DNA of the CDR3: TGCGCCAGCAGCTTGCCCGGAGCGGAAGGCCTCTACGAGCAGTACTTC.

As to this clonotype: The junction differs from germline at one of its ends, possibly a read error. The chain is built from TRBV29-1 and TRBJ2-7; 7 bases fit TRBD1. CDR3 length equals 14 residues. Germline lookup yields CDR1 SQVTM and CDR2 ANQGSEA. DNA for the CDR3: TGCAGCGTTGAAGTTCCAACAGGGGTCAGCGAGCACTACTTC. Translated: CSVEVPTGVSEHYF.

Worth noting for this clonotype: Since no conserved phenylalanine or tryptophan closes the CDR3, a read error is the likely cause. This sequence joins TRBV20-1 and TRBJ2-5, with 10 nucleotides matching TRBD1. The V segment lost 4 bases and the J segment 3 bases; nucleotides outside the gene matches: 8. Looked up from germline, CDR1 is DFQATT and CDR2 is SNEGSKA (reference sequence). The CDR3 spans 15 residues. The CDR3 DNA follows: TGCAGTGCTAACCCCTCGGACAGGGGGGAAGAGACCCAGTACCTC. It encodes CSANPSDRGEETQYL.

This clonotype has only one observation. The junction and the germline gene differ at one end; a read error may be behind it. This chain links TRBV5-5 with TRBJ1-5, with 7 nucleotides matching TRBD1. The CDR3 has 13 amino acids. The V gene's germline CDR1 is SGHKS and CDR2 YYEKEE (reference sequence). In nucleotides, the CDR3 is TGTGCCTGCAGCCTCCGGGACAGACAGCCCCAGCATTTC. Protein sequence: CACSLRDRQPQHF. The full variable domain, completed using reference TRBV5-5 and TRBJ1-5, is DAGVTQSPTHLIKTRGQQVTLRCSPISGHKSVSWYQQVLGQGPQFIFQYYEKEERGRGNFPDRFSARQFPNYSSELNVNALLLGDSALYLCACSLRDRQPQHFGDGTRLSIL.

The table lists this clonotype with a few counts. A junction boundary mismatches the germline segment, possibly from a read error. The DNA for the CDR3 is TGCGCCAGCGGCTTGCTCGGGACTGCCTCCTACGAGCGGTACTTC. The encoded protein is CASGLLGTASYERYF. The rearrangement uses TRBV5-1 and TRBJ2-7; D is perhaps TRBD2 (6 bases). CDR3 size: 15 residues. Germline V gene lookup returns CDR1 SGHRS and CDR2 YFSETQ.

Remarks on this clonotype: A much more abundant neighbour one base away suggests this may be a read error. This CDR3 is CASSIVEIQETQYF. In nucleotides, the CDR3 is TGTGCCAGCAGCATAGTAGAGATACAAGAGACCCAGTACTTC. The chain links TRBV11-2 to TRBJ2-5; D remains unclear. V was clipped by 5 bases and J by 2 bases, with 12 bases between them. The CDR3 is 14 residues long. Germline values: CDR1 SGHAT, CDR2 FQNNGV.

Remarks on this clonotype: An end of the junction differs from the germline gene, which may be a read error. The V gene is TRBV4-3, the J gene TRBJ2-2; D may be TRBD1 (5 bases). CDR3 length equals 18 residues. From germline, CDR1 is LGHNA and CDR2 YSLEER. The CDR3 DNA reads TGCGCCAGCAGCCAAGCCACTGGCGGACATACGAACACCGTGGAGCTGTTTTTT. This gives the protein CASSQATGGHTNTVELFF.